The 25 T cell receptor beta chains below were found in one sample sequenced in a study of PD-L1 blockade in urothelial cancer. Time point defined: pretreatment peripheral blood. TCRdb's table, derived via immunoSEQ multiplex PCR, lists solely in-frame clones and lacks some. This table holds about 72,000 clones, approximately 86% found once. Material: PBMCs, obtained around atezolizumab (anti-PD-L1) treatment. These receptors came from a man in his 60s with urothelial cancer.

This sequence joins TRBV27 and TRBJ2-2; 10 bases agree with TRBD1. The length of the CDR3 is 15 residues. V gave up 6 bases and J gave up 6 bases; unmatched junction bases: 7. Per the germline V gene, CDR1 is MNHEY and CDR2 is SMNVEV (reference sequence). CDR3 residues: CASSKTGGAPGELFF. CDR3 coding DNA: TGTGCCAGCAGCAAGACAGGGGGCGCTCCCGGGGAGCTGTTTTTT.

The chain links TRBV5-4 to TRBJ2-6, with D unresolved. CDR3 length: 15 residues. Germline assignment: CDR1 SGHNT and CDR2 YYREEE (reference sequence). V was cut by 1 base and J by 1 base, with 6 bases left in between. The CDR3 sequence is CASSLHGSGANVLTF. The CDR3 region has the DNA TGTGCCAGCAGCTTGCACGGGTCTGGGGCCAACGTCCTGACTTTC.

This chain connects TRBV5-4 to TRBJ2-2; D might be TRBD1 (6 bases). Per germline, CDR1 SGHNT and CDR2 YYREEE (reference sequence). The V and J ends lost 0 bases and 3 bases respectively, with 9 bases between them. The CDR3 loop spans 15 amino acids. CDR3 sequence (DNA): TGTGCCAGCAGCTTGGCGGGACATGACACCGGGGAGCTGTTTTTT. Translation gives CASSLAGHDTGELFF.

This clone was observed a few times. This chain connects TRBV6-5 to TRBJ1-5; 7 bases are shared with TRBD1. V lost 6 bases to trimming and J lost 3 bases; unmatched junction nucleotides: 5. This CDR3 spans 14 amino acids. Germline CDR1 reads MNHEY; CDR2 reads SVGAGI. This CDR3 reads CASSRQGFNQPQHF. CDR3 coding DNA: TGTGCCAGCAGCCGACAGGGCTTCAATCAGCCCCAGCATTTT.

The chain uses TRBV11-2 and TRBJ2-3, with TRBD2 matching over 9 bases. In germline, CDR1 is SGHAT, CDR2 FQNNGV. The CDR3 extends over 16 amino acids. The V segment lost 5 bases and the J segment 3 bases; nucleotides outside the gene matches: 9. The CDR3: CASSTTPGLATDTQYF. CDR3 DNA sequence: TGTGCCAGCAGCACAACCCCGGGACTAGCAACAGATACGCAGTATTTT. Combining the CDR3 with reference TRBV11-2 and TRBJ2-3 gives the whole variable domain EAGVAQSPRYKIIEKRQSVAFWCNPISGHATLYWYQQILGQGPKLLIQFQNNGVVDDSQLPKDRFSAERLKGVDSTLKIQPAKLEDSAVYLCASSTTPGLATDTQYFGPGTRLTVL.

This clone has just one count. The rearrangement joins TRBV6-5 to TRBJ1-1; D is undetermined. The CDR3 loop spans 14 amino acids. CDR1 is MNHEY and CDR2 is SVGAGI in the germline V gene. Between the trimmed V and J ends, which lost 2 bases and 0 bases, there was a span of 7 bases. The chain's CDR3 is CASSYGQMNTEAFF. Written as DNA, the CDR3 is TGTGCCAGCAGTTACGGGCAGATGAACACTGAAGCTTTCTTT.

This rearrangement joins TRBV5-1 to TRBJ1-6; 9 nucleotides align to TRBD1. The CDR3 covers 14 residues. Germline V CDR1 and CDR2: SGHRS, YFSETQ. The ends lost 3 bases at V and 9 bases at J; junction bases unmatched: 4. The CDR3 region has the DNA TGCGCCAGCAGCTCGGGACAGGGAGGTTCACCCCTCCACTTT. It is translated as CASSSGQGGSPLHF.

For the CDR3, the DNA is TGCAGCGTTGAGGCGGGGGGCCAGCTTGAAGCTTTCTTT. Translation: CSVEAGGQLEAFF. The chain links TRBV29-1 to TRBJ1-1, with D tentatively TRBD1 (6 bases). Germline assignment: CDR1 SQVTM and CDR2 ANQGSEA. This CDR3 contains 13 residues. The germline V and J ends were trimmed by 3 bases and 7 bases, with 15 bases remaining between them.

The gene calls are TRBV9 and TRBJ2-3; D ambiguous. The germline V gene has CDR1 SGDLS and CDR2 YYNGEE. V was clipped by 3 bases and J by 6 bases, with 8 bases between them. The length of the CDR3 is 12 residues. The DNA for the CDR3 is TGTGCCAGCAGCGGAACTTTTGATACGCAGTATTTT. Translation gives CASSGTFDTQYF.

This CDR3 reads CASSYSGTGGPPPLHF. The DNA for the CDR3 is TGTGCCAGCAGTTACTCCGGGACAGGGGGTCCTCCACCCCTCCACTTT. The chain links TRBV6-5 to TRBJ1-6; the match to TRBD1 covers 11 bases. This CDR3 is 16 amino acids long. CDR1 and CDR2 from the germline V gene are MNHEY and SVGAGI. V gave up 0 bases and J gave up 11 bases; unmatched junction bases: 6.

The chain uses TRBV16 and TRBJ1-5; no reliable D call. Between the trimmed V and J ends, which lost 0 bases and 2 bases, there was a span of 8 bases. This CDR3 is 15 amino acids long. Germline loops: CDR1 KGHSY, CDR2 FQNENV. The CDR3 DNA follows: TGTGCCAGCAGCCAATCTCCTAATCGCAATCAGCCCCAGCATTTT. This encodes CASSQSPNRNQPQHF.

J is TRBJ2-7 and V is TRBV30, with 10 positions matching TRBD1. V shed 7 bases, J shed 4 bases, and the junction held 7 bases outside the gene matches. Germline-derived CDR1 and CDR2 are GTSNPN and SVGIG (reference sequence). The CDR3 consists of 13 residues. CDR3 bases: TGTGCCTTTAGATGGGACAGGGGTTACGAGCAGTACTTC. Residues: CAFRWDRGYEQYF.

The rearrangement uses TRBV5-1 and TRBJ1-1; the D is unclear. CDR3 length: 13 amino acids. V lost 3 bases and J lost 0, with 6 bases in between. CDR1 and CDR2 from the germline V gene are SGHRS and YFSETQ. CDR3 residues: CASSSYMNTEAFF. CDR3 DNA sequence: TGCGCCAGCAGCTCTTACATGAACACTGAAGCTTTCTTT.

V usage is TRBV4-3 and J usage is TRBJ2-5; D is uncertain. The J call may not be correct, given that the DNA end is closer to TRBJ2-7. Germline assignment: CDR1 LGHNA and CDR2 YSLEER. CDR3 size: 14 residues. CDR3 in amino acids: CASSQGRASYEQYF. DNA of the CDR3: TGCGCCAGCAGCCAAGGCCGCGCCTCCTACGAGCAGTACTTC.

This chain uses TRBV9 with TRBJ2-3; TRBD2 aligns across 9 bases. The CDR3 is made up of 19 amino acids. CDR1 and CDR2 from the germline V gene are SGDLS and YYNGEE. Trimming removed 3 bases from V and 3 bases from J; junction bases left unmatched: 17. This CDR3 is CASSGRPKYGAGGTDTQYF. Here the CDR3 DNA reads TGTGCCAGCAGCGGGAGGCCTAAGTATGGTGCGGGGGGGACAGATACGCAGTATTTT.

This clone was counted between two and nine times. J is TRBJ2-7 and V is TRBV6-5, with TRBD1 identical over 8 bases. Per the germline V gene, CDR1 is MNHEY and CDR2 is SVGAGI. The CDR3 consists of 14 residues. The trim removed 2 bases at V and 9 bases at J, leaving 9 bases unmatched. The CDR3 DNA reads TGTGCCAGCAGTTACCGTCGGACAGGGTGGGGGCAGTACTTC. It encodes CASSYRRTGWGQYF.

The sample holds one count of this clone. The CDR3 spells CASSQDGAQGSSYEQYF. The CDR3 coding sequence is TGCGCCAGCAGCCAAGATGGTGCACAGGGGAGCTCCTACGAGCAGTACTTC. This sequence joins TRBV4-1 and TRBJ2-7; 7 bases are shared with TRBD1. This CDR3 is 17 amino acids long. Trimming at V came to 0 bases and at J to 0 bases, leaving 8 bases not matched to a gene. From germline, CDR1 is MGHRA and CDR2 YSYEKL.

The chain carries TRBV5-1 and TRBJ2-7; the match to TRBD2 covers 12 bases. The V gene's germline CDR1 is SGHRS and CDR2 YFSETQ. Trimming removed 4 bases from V and 3 bases from J; junction bases left unmatched: 5. The CDR3 covers 15 residues. CDR3 loop: CASSPGLAGNYEQYF. The CDR3 DNA follows: TGCGCCAGCAGCCCAGGACTAGCGGGGAACTACGAGCAGTACTTC. The full variable domain, rest sourced from reference TRBV5-1 and TRBJ2-7, is KAGVTQTPRYLIKTRGQQVTLSCSPISGHRSVSWYQQTPGQGLQFLFEYFSETQRNKGNFPGRFSGRQFSNSRSEMNVSTLELGDSALYLCASSPGLAGNYEQYFGPGTRLTVT.

With respect to this clone: Its ends do not fully match the called genes, so a read error is possible. This chain uses TRBV7-7 with TRBJ2-5; the D is unclear. The CDR3 runs 13 residues. Per the germline V gene, CDR1 is SSHAT and CDR2 is FNYEAQ (reference sequence). The CDR3 here is CASSPRPGETQYF. As DNA, the CDR3 is TGTGCTAGCAGCCCCCGACCAGGAGAGACCCAGTACTTC.

The chain joins TRBV10-1 to TRBJ1-6, with 7 positions matching TRBD1. Losses at the gene ends were 3 bases for V and 14 bases for J; bases not matched to a gene: 10. Germline V lookup: CDR1 WNHNN, CDR2 SYGVQD (reference sequence). CDR3 length equals 14 residues. The CDR3 nucleotides are TGCGCCAGCAGTGATAGTCAGGGGGTCGAATCCCTCCACTTT. Protein product: CASSDSQGVESLHF.

This clone was detected once. The CDR3 loop is CASGLTSQGWGNTEAFF. DNA for the CDR3: TGTGCTAGTGGTTTGACCTCACAGGGGTGGGGCAACACTGAAGCTTTCTTT. The chain carries TRBV12-5 and TRBJ1-1; 7 bases map to TRBD1. V was clipped by 2 bases and J by 2 bases; unmatched bases: 11. CDR1 is LGHNT and CDR2 is FRNRAP in the germline V gene. The CDR3 has 17 amino acids.

The chain carries TRBV4-2 and TRBJ2-6; possibly TRBD1 for D (6 bases). V was pared by 2 bases and J by 4 bases, with 15 bases between. CDR1 and CDR2 from the germline V gene are LGHNA and YNFKEQ. The CDR3 sequence is 17 residues long. Here the CDR3 DNA reads TGTGCCAGCAGCCAAAGTCTGACAGGTCAGGGGGCCAACGTCCTGACTTTC. Its translation: CASSQSLTGQGANVLTF.

This clone was counted a single time. The chain uses TRBV30 and TRBJ2-7; 9 bases agree with TRBD1. In germline, CDR1 is GTSNPN, CDR2 SVGIG (reference sequence). The CDR3 spans 13 residues. Trimming at V came to 5 bases and at J to 4 bases, leaving 6 bases not matched to a gene. CDR3 DNA sequence: TGTGCCTGGCGGGACAGGGCCTATTACGAGCAGTACTTC. Translating it yields CAWRDRAYYEQYF.

V and J are TRBV5-4 and TRBJ2-7; 9 bases are shared with TRBD1. V was clipped by 0 bases and J by 5 bases; unmatched bases: 12. Germline values: CDR1 SGHNT, CDR2 YYREEE (reference sequence). This CDR3 contains 17 residues. CDR3 DNA sequence: TGTGCCAGCAGCTTGGAACCCCGGGACAGGGTCATCAACGAGCAGTACTTC. Translating it yields CASSLEPRDRVINEQYF.

The V gene is TRBV7-2, the J gene TRBJ2-3; D gene unclear. Germline CDR1 and CDR2: SGHTA and FQGNSA. V shed 5 bases and J shed 2 bases, with 5 bases lying between them. This CDR3 region has 12 residues. The CDR3 is CASSRDTDTQYF. The CDR3 bases are TGTGCCAGCAGCCGCGACACAGATACGCAGTATTTT.